This entry is about one T cell receptor beta chain. Its antigen is unknown. This sample was included in a study of cytomegalovirus exposure and HLA in healthy donors. Study details: Earlier, approximately 190 million T cells were analyzed, and over 95 million unique TCR beta sequences were found among them.

CDR1 LGHNT and CDR2 FRNRAP come from the germline V gene. The CDR3 consists of 22 residues. The V and J ends lost 0 bases and 0 bases, in that order; junction bases with no gene match: 19. It was with 60 Vbeta and 13 Jbeta primers that the PCR ran. The data were produced by immunoSEQ multiplex PCR, yet TCRdb's version contains in-frame clones alone and is incomplete. The sample comprises fewer than 110,000 clones, 85% to 90% of which are singletons, and about 3.8% rests with the top ten. Overall study findings and caveats: The productive fraction for most TCR beta V segments was about 87% or about 30% in an earlier analysis.

This TCR derives from a man between 25 and 39 years old in good health and CMV-seronegative. V usage is TRBV12-5 and J usage is TRBJ2-1; 8 nucleotides line up with TRBD2. The material sequenced was PBMCs. The CDR3 is CASGLVRGRISGSRSSYNEQFF. The CDR3 nucleotides are TGTGCTAGTGGTTTGGTAAGGGGTAGAATCAGCGGGAGCCGAAGCTCCTACAATGAGCAGTTCTTC.